This T cell receptor beta chain was sequenced in a study of blood T cell repertoires in COVID-19. In the authors' workflow: Nucleated cell number was recorded as an estimate derived from reference gene primer amplification. Sequencing used immunoSEQ multiplex PCR; TCRdb keeps in-frame clones, though not all of them. The DNA was the basis for D and trimming; V, J and clone size are from that table. The table lists roughly 64,000 clones, around 83% of them singletons, with 5.6% in the top ten. The CDR3 runs to 14 residues. CDR1 is SNHLY, CDR2 FYNNEI, per germline. V was cut by 6 bases and J by 8 bases, with 16 bases left in between.

This chain links TRBV2 with TRBJ1-4; no firm D call. What was sequenced was peripheral blood. The receptor was isolated from a woman aged 55 to 70 with acute or convalescent COVID-19. Written as DNA, the CDR3 is TGTGCCAGCAGAGTGGACTTCACGTACGAAAAACTGTTTTTT. It translates to CASRVDFTYEKLFF.